The present entry profiles one T cell receptor (beta chain) with its context. No antigen is known for it. This CDR3 has 14 residues. Germline lookup yields CDR1 SEHNR and CDR2 FQNEAQ (reference sequence). V lost 5 bases and J lost 0, with 10 bases in between. This specimen comes from a study of glioma-infiltrating T cells after dendritic cell vaccination. Input was approximately 2.2 ug genomic DNA, or all available if less. Amplification used 60 V beta primers and 13 J beta primers. TCRdb keeps only in-frame clones here, not all; method: immunoSEQ multiplex PCR. Altogether about 87,000 clones are present, under 85% being singletons, with the ten largest covering 6% to 7.5%. As for time point: after dendritic cell vaccination, including at tumor progression/relapse. Study outcomes and limitations: Patients with more pretreatment TILs had longer time to progression and survival. The cohort had few patients with full blood and tumor sets.

The genes are TRBV7-9 and TRBJ1-1; D gene ambiguous. The sequence was obtained from a human donor with glioblastoma. The sequenced sample was blood, obtained after dendritic cell vaccination. The CDR3 region is CASSPGSLNTEAFF. CDR3 nucleotide sequence: TGTGCCAGCAGCCCCGGGAGTTTGAACACTGAAGCTTTCTTT.